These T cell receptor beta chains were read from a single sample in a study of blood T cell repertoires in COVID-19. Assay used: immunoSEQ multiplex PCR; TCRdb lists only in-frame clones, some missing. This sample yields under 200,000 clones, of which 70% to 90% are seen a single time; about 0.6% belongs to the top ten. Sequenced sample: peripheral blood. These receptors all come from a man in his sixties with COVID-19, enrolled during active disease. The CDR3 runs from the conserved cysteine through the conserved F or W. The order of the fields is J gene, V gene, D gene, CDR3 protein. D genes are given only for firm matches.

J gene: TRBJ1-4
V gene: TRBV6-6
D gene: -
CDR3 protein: CASRGRPNEKLFF

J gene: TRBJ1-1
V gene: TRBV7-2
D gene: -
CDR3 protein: CASSLVAVGEAFF

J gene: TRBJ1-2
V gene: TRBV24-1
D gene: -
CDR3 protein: CATFPPPIGRNYGYTF

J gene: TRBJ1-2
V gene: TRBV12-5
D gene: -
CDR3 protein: CASGRLWADRYTF

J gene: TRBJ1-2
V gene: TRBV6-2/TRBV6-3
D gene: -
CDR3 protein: CASSFNGQYYGYTF

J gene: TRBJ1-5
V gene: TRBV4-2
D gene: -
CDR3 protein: CASSQRAGGTYSNQPQHF

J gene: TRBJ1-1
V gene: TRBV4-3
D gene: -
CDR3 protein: CASSQGGENTEAFF

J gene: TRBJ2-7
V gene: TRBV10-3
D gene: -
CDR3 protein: CAISESGASYEQYF

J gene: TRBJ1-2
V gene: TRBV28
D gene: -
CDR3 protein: CASREQGGFNGYTF

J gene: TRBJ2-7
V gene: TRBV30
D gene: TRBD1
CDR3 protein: CASHFGTGSYEQYF

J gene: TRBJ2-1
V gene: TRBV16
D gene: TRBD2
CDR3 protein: CASSPLAGDVINEQFF

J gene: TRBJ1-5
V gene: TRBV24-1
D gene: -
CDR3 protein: CATSENQGSEPQHF

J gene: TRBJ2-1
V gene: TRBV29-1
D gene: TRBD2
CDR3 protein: CSVTTTSGAGNEQFF

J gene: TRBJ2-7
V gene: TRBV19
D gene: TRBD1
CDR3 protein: CASSRGDRVGEQYF

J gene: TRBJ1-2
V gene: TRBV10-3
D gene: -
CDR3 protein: CAISARAAVDGYTF

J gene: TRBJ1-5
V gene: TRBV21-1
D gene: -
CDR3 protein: CASSTGTGLEGGNQPQHF

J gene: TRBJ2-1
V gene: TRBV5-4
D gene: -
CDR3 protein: CASSYLGGPNEQFF

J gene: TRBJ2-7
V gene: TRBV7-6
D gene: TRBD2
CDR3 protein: CASSPSGGYEQYF

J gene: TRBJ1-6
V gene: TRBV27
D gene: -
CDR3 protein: CASSLQGAVNSPLHF

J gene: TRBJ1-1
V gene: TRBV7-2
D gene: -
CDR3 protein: CASSLARWNTEAFF

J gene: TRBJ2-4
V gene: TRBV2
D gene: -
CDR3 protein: CASTKALGVQYF

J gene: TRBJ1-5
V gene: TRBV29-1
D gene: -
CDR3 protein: CSVGDGLLGNQPQHF

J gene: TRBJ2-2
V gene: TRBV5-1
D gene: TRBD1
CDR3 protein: CASRDRANTGELFF

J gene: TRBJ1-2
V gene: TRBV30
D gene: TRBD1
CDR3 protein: CAWRGGGQGNGYTF

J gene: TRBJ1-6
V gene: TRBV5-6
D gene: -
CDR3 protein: CASSPSGGGVRYNSPLHF

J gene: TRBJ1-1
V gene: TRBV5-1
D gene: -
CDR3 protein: CASSLEPPVTEAFF

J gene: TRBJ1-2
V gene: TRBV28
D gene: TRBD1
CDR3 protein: CASRPGTALYGYTF

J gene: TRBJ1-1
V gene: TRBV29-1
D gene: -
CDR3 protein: CSAPRHGTEAFF

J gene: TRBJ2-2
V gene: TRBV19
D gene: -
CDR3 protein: CASNAGANTGELFF

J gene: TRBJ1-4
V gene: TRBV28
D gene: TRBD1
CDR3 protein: CASSLTGPPVELFF

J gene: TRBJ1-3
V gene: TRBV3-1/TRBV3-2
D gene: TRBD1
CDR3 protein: CASSQTHRGNSGNTIYF

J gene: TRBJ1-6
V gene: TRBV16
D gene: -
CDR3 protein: CASSHRQVNSPLHF

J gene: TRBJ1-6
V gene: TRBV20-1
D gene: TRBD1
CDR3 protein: CSASLTGGYNSPLHF

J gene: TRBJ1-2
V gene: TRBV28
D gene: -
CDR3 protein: CASRITDGYTF

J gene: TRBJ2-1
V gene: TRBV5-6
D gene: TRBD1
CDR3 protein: CASSADRGVYNEQFF

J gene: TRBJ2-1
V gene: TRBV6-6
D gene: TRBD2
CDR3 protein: CASNMAGAYNEQFF

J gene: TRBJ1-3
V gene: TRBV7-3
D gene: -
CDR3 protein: CASRSRQPGNTIYF

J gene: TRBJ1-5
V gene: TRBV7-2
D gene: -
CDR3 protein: CASSTHPPGSNQPQHF

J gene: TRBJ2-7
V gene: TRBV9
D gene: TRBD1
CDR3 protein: CASSVGGQGAYEQYF

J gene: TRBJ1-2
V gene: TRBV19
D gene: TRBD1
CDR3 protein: CASTLGTVHTF

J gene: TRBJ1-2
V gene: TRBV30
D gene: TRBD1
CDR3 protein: CAWRRDRVYGYTF

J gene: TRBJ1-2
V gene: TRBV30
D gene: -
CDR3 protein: CAWDRGGRDYGYTF

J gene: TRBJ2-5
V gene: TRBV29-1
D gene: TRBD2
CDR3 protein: CSVFGLAGETQYF

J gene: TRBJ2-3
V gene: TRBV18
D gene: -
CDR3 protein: CASSQTMGTDTQYF

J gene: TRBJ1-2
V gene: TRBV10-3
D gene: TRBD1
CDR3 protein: CAISEGQGRWGYTF

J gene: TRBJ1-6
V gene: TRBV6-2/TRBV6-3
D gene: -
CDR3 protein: CASSSGTPSSPLHF

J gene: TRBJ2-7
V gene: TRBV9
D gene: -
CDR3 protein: CASSVGPSHEQYF

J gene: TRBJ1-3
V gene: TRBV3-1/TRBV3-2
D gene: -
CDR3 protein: CASSQDTNSGNTIYF

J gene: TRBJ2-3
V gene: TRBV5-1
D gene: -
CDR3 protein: CASGGWADTQYF

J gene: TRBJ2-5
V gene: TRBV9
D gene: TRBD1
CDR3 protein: CASSPRTGEETQYF

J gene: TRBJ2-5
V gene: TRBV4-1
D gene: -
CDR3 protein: CASSQDTGSGIRETQYF

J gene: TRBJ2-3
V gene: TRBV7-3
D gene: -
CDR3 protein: CASSSTGQVTDTQYF

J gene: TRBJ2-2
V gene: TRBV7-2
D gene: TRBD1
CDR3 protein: CASSLAGQGMPGELFF

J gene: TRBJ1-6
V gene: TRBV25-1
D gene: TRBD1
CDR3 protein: CASGEGGRNSPLHF

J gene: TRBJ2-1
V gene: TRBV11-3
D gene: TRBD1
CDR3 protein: CASSSRNSGTGGLNEQFF